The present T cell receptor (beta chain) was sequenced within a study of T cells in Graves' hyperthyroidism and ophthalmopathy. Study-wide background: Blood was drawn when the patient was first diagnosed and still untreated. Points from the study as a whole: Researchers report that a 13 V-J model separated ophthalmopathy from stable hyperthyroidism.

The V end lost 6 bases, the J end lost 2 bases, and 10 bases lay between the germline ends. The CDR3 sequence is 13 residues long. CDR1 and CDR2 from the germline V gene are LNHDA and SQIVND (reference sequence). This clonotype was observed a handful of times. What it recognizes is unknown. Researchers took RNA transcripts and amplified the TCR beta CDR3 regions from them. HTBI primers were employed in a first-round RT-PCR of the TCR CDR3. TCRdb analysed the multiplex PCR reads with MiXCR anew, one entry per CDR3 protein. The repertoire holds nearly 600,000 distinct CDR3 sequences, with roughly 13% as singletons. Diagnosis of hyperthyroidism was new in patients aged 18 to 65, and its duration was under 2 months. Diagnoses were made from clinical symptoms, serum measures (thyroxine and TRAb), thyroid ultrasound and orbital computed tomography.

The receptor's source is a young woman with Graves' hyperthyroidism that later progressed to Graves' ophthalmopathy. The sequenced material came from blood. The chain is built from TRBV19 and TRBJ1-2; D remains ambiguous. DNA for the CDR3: TGTGCCAGTAGAATGAAGGACAACTATGGCTACACCTTC. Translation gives CASRMKDNYGYTF.